This TCR beta chain was captured by sequencing in a study of blood T cell repertoires in COVID-19. Clinical history reported by participants formed the basis on which cohorts were assigned. Only in-frame clones appear in the TCRdb table, and some are missing; sequencing was by immunoSEQ multiplex PCR. This table has some 250,000 clones, around 89% appearing once. This sequence was found in a man between 40 and 49 years old who had recovered from COVID-19. Material for sequencing was PBMCs or T cells enriched from blood (not recorded which).

CDR3 in DNA: TGTGCCAGTAGTCAATGGACTAGCGGGGGATTCACAGATACGCAGTATTTT. It translates to CASSQWTSGGFTDTQYF. This chain links TRBV19 with TRBJ2-3; TRBD2 aligns across 13 bases. V lost 5 bases to trimming and J lost 2 bases; unmatched junction nucleotides: 7. The germline CDR1 and CDR2 sequences are LNHDA and SQIVND (reference sequence). This CDR3 has 17 amino acids. Supplemented by reference TRBV19 and TRBJ2-3, the full variable domain reads DGGITQSPKYLFRKEGQNVTLSCEQNLNHDAMYWYRQDPGQGLRLIYYSQIVNDFQKGDIAEGYSVSREKKESFPLTVTSAQKNPTAFYLCASSQWTSGGFTDTQYFGPGTRLTVL.